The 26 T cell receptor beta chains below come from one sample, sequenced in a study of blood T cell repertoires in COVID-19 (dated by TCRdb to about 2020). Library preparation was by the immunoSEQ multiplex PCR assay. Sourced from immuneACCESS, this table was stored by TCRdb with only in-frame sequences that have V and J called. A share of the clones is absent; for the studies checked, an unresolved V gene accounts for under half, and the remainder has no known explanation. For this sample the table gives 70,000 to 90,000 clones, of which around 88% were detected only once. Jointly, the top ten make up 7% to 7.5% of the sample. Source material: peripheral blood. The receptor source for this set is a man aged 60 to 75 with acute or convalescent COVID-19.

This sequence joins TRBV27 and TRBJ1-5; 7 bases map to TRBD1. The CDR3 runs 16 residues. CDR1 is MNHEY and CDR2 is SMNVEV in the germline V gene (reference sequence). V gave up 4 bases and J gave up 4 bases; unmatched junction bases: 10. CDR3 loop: CASSSLREGANQPQHF. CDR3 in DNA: TGTGCCAGCAGTTCCCTTCGGGAGGGGGCGAATCAGCCCCAGCATTTT.

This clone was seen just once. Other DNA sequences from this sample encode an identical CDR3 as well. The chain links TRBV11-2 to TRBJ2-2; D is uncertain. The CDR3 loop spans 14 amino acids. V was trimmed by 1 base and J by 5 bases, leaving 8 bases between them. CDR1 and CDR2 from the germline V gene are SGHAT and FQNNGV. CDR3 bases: TGTGCCAGCAGCTTAGTTTACAATACCGGGGAGCTGTTTTTT. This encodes CASSLVYNTGELFF. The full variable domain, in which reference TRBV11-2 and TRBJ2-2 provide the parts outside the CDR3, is EAGVAQSPRYKIIEKRQSVAFWCNPISGHATLYWYQQILGQGPKLLIQFQNNGVVDDSQLPKDRFSAERLKGVDSTLKIQPAKLEDSAVYLCASSLVYNTGELFFGEGSRLTVL.

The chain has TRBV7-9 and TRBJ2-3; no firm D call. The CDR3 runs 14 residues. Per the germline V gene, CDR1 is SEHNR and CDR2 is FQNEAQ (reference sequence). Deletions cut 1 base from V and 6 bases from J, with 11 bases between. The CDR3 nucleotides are TGTGCCAGCAGCTTAGGTCGAATCGGGGATACGCAGTATTTT. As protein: CASSLGRIGDTQYF.

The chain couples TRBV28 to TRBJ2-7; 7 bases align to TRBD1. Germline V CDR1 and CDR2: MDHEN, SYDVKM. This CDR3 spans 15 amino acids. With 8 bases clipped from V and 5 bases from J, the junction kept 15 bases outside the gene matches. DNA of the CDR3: TGTGCCAGCGCAAGCCGGGACAGCAAAGTAAACGAGCAGTACTTC. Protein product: CASASRDSKVNEQYF. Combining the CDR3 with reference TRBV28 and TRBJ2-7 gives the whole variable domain DVKVTQSSRYLVKRTGEKVFLECVQDMDHENMFWYRQDPGLGLRLIYFSYDVKMKEKGDIPEGYSVSREKKERFSLILESASTNQTSMYLCASASRDSKVNEQYFGPGTRLTVT.

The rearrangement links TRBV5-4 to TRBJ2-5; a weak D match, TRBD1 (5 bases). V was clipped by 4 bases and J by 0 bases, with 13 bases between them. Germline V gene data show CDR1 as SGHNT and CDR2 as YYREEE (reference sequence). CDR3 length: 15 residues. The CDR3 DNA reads TGTGCCAGCAGCCCGGACAACCGGAACCAAGAGACCCAGTACTTC. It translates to CASSPDNRNQETQYF.

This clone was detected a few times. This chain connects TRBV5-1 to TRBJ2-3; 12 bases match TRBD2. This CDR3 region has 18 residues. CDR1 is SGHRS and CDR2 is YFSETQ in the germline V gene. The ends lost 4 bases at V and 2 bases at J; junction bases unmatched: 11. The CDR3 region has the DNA TGCGCCAGCAGCCAGGGACTAGCGGGTGGAAAATACACAGATACGCAGTATTTT. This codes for CASSQGLAGGKYTDTQYF. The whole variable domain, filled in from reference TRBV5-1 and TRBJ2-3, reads KAGVTQTPRYLIKTRGQQVTLSCSPISGHRSVSWYQQTPGQGLQFLFEYFSETQRNKGNFPGRFSGRQFSNSRSEMNVSTLELGDSALYLCASSQGLAGGKYTDTQYFGPGTRLTVL.

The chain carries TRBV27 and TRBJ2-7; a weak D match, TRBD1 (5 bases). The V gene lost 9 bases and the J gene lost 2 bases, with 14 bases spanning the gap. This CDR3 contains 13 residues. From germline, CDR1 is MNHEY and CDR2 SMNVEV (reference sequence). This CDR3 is CARGARWAYEQYF. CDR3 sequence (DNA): TGTGCCAGAGGGGCCCGCTGGGCCTACGAGCAGTACTTC.

In nucleotides, the CDR3 is TGTGCCAGCAGGACCCCGGGAGGGGCCAACGTCCTGACTTTC. Translated, it gives CASRTPGGANVLTF. J is TRBJ2-6 and V is TRBV21-1; the table's D call, TRBD2, was not checked against the DNA. TRBV21-1 counts as a pseudogene. This CDR3 comprises 14 residues.

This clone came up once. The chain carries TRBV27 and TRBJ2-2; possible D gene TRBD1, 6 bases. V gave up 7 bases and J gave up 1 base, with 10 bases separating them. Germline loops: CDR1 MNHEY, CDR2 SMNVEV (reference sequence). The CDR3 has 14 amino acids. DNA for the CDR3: TGTGCCAGCAAGTGGGGGCTGAACACCGGGGAGCTGTTTTTT. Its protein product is CASKWGLNTGELFF.

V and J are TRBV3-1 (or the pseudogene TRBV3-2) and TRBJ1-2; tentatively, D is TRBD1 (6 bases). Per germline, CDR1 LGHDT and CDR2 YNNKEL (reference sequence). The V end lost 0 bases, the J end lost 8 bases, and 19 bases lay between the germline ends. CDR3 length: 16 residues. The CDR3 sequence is CASSQEWKGGQKGYTF. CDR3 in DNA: TGTGCCAGCAGCCAAGAATGGAAGGGGGGGCAGAAGGGCTACACCTTC.

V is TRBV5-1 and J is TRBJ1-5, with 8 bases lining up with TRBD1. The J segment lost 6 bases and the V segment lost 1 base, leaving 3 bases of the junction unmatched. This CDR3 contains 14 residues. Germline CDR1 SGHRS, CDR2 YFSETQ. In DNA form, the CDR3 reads TGCGCCAGCAGCTTGTCAGGGGGCAGTCAGCCCCAGCATTTT. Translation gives CASSLSGGSQPQHF.

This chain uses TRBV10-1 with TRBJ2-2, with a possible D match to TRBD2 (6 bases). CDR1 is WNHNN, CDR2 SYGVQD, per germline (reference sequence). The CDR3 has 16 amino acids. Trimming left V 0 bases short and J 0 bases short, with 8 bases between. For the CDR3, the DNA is TGCGCCAGCAGTGAGTCGCGGGGCGCGAACACCGGGGAGCTGTTTTTT. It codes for CASSESRGANTGELFF.

The chain's CDR3 is CASSVGLAGGRETQYF. The DNA of the CDR3 is TGTGCCAGCAGCGTAGGGCTAGCGGGGGGTCGTGAGACCCAGTACTTC. This chain links TRBV9 with TRBJ2-5; TRBD2 agrees at 11 bases. Losses at the gene ends were 0 bases for V and 5 bases for J; bases not matched to a gene: 6. Germline V gives CDR1 SGDLS, CDR2 YYNGEE. The CDR3 contains 16 residues.

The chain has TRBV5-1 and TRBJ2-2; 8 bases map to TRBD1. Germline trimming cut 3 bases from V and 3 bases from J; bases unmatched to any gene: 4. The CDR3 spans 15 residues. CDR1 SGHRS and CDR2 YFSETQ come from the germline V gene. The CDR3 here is CASSWTGPHTGELFF. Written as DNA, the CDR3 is TGCGCCAGCAGCTGGACAGGGCCCCACACCGGGGAGCTGTTTTTT.

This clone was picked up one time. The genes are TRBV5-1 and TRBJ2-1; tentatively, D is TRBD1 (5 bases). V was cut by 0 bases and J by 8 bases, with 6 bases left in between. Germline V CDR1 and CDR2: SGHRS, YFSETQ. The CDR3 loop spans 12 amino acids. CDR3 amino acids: CASSLARDEQFF. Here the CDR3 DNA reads TGCGCCAGCAGCTTGGCCAGGGATGAGCAGTTCTTC.

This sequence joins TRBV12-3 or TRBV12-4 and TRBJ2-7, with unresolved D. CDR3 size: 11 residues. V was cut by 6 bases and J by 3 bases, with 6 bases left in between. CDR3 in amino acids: CASRLNYEQYF. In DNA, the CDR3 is TGTGCCAGCAGACTTAACTACGAGCAGTACTTC.

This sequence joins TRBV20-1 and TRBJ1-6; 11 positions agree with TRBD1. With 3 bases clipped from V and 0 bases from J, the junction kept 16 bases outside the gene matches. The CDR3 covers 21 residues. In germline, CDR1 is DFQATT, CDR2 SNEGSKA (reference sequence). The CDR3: CSASYRRGQGGMFSYNSPLHF. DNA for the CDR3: TGCAGTGCTAGTTACCGGCGGGGACAGGGGGGCATGTTCTCCTATAATTCACCCCTCCACTTT.

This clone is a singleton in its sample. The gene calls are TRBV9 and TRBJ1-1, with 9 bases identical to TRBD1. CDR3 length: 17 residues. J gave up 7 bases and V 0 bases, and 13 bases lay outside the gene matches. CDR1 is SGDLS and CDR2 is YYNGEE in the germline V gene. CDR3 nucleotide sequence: TGTGCCAGCAGCGTAGGGACAGGGGATGTAGGTAAGGTTGAAGCTTTCTTT. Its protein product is CASSVGTGDVGKVEAFF.

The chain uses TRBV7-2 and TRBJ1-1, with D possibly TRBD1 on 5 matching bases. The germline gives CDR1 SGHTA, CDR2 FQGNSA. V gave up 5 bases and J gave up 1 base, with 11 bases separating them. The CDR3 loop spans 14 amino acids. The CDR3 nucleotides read TGTGCCAGCAGCCGCTTAGGGGCGAACACTGAAGCTTTCTTT. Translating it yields CASSRLGANTEAFF.

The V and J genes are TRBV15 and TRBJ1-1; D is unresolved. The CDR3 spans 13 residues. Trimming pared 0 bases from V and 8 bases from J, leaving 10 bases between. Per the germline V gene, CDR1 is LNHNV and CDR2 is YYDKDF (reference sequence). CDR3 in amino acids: CATSRDRGAEAFF. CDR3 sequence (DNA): TGTGCCACCAGCAGAGATCGAGGAGCGGAAGCTTTCTTT.

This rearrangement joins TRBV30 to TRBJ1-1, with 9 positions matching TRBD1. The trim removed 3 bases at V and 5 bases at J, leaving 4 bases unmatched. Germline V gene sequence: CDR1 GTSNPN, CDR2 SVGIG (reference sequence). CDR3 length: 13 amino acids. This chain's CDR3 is CAWRTGGLTEAFF. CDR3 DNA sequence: TGTGCCTGGAGGACAGGGGGTTTGACTGAAGCTTTCTTT.

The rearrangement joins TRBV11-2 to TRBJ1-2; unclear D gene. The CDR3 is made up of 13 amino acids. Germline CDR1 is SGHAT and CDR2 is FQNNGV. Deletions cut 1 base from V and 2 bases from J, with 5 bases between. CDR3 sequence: CASSLARNYGYTF. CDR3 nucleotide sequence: TGTGCCAGCAGCTTAGCCAGGAACTATGGCTACACCTTC. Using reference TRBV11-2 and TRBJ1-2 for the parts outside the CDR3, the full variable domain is EAGVAQSPRYKIIEKRQSVAFWCNPISGHATLYWYQQILGQGPKLLIQFQNNGVVDDSQLPKDRFSAERLKGVDSTLKIQPAKLEDSAVYLCASSLARNYGYTFGSGTRLTVV.

The CDR3 DNA reads TGTGCCAGCAGTGATTTCAGAAAAAAGAACACTGAAGCTTTCTTT. Encoded protein: CASSDFRKKNTEAFF. This sequence joins TRBV6-1 and TRBJ1-1; D uncertain. V lost 3 bases, J lost 1 base, and 12 bases lay in between. Germline V gene sequence: CDR1 MNHNS, CDR2 SASEGT. The CDR3 consists of 15 residues.

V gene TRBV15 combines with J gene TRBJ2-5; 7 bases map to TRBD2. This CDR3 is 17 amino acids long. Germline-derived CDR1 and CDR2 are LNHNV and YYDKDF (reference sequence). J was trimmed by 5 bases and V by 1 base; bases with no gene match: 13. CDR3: CATSRGSPRGGIETQYF. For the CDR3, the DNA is TGTGCCACCAGCAGAGGCTCACCCCGGGGAGGGATTGAGACCCAGTACTTC.

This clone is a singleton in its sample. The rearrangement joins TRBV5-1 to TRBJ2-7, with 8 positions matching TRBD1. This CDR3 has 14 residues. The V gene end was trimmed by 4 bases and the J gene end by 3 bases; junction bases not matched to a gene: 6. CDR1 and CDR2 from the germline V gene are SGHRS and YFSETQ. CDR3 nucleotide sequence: TGCGCCAGCAGCGAGACAGGGGTGGGCTACGAGCAGTACTTC. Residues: CASSETGVGYEQYF. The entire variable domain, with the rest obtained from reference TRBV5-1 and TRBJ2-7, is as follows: KAGVTQTPRYLIKTRGQQVTLSCSPISGHRSVSWYQQTPGQGLQFLFEYFSETQRNKGNFPGRFSGRQFSNSRSEMNVSTLELGDSALYLCASSETGVGYEQYFGPGTRLTVT.

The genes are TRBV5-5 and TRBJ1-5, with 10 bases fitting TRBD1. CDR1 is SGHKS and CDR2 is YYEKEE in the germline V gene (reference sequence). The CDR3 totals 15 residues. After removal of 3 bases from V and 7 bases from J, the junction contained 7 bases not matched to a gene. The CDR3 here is CASSWGQGMGQPQHF. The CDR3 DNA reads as TGTGCCAGCAGCTGGGGACAGGGGATGGGACAGCCCCAGCATTTT.